This is a list of T cell receptor beta chains from one sample in a study of cytomegalovirus exposure and HLA in healthy donors. Clones were sequenced by immunoSEQ multiplex PCR, and TCRdb holds only the in-frame ones, with some missing. The repertoire holds about 130,000 clones, with approximately 89% as singletons. The source material was PBMCs. These receptors were taken from a young woman in good health and CMV-seronegative. CDR3s include the opening cysteine and the closing phenylalanine or tryptophan. A D gene is named only where the DNA matches it firmly. Size values are once, few and many counts, or a class for expanded clones, and some rows have none.

j_call d_call v_call clone_size cdr3_length cdr3_aa cdr3_nt
TRBJ1-5 TRBD1 TRBV10-3 . 17 CAISESGRTGGNQPQHF TGTGCCATCAGTGAGTCGGGGCGGACAGGGGGCAATCAGCCCCAGCATTTT
TRBJ2-3 . TRBV28 . 13 CASINAGTDTQYF TGTGCCAGCATCAACGCCGGGACAGATACGCAGTATTTT
TRBJ1-3 . TRBV6-1 few 14 CASSREPPGNTIYF TGTGCCAGCAGCAGGGAACCGCCTGGAAACACCATATATTTT
TRBJ1-2 . TRBV2 . 15 CASSEARSGGSGYTF TGTGCCAGCAGTGAAGCGAGGAGCGGGGGCAGCGGCTACACCTTC
TRBJ1-2 TRBD1 TRBV28 . 18 CASRPSPSQGAQNYGYTF TGTGCCAGCAGACCGTCGCCCTCACAGGGGGCGCAGAACTATGGCTACACCTTC
TRBJ2-7 TRBD2 TRBV7-8 . 18 CASSLVSSGRAETYEQYF TGTGCCAGCAGCTTAGTGTCTAGCGGGAGGGCCGAGACCTACGAGCAGTACTTC
TRBJ2-6 . TRBV27 once 14 CASSLTSGANVLTF TGTGCCAGCAGTTTAACATCTGGGGCCAACGTCCTGACTTTC
TRBJ1-5 . TRBV28 . 15 CASSLIPYSNQPQHF TGTGCCAGCAGTTTAATCCCTTATAGCAATCAGCCCCAGCATTTT
TRBJ1-1 . TRBV28 . 11 CASSFPGEAFF TGTGCCAGCAGTTTCCCCGGTGAGGCTTTCTTT
TRBJ2-1 TRBD1 TRBV11-2 . 19 CASSFGDRLRKSSYNEQFF TGTGCCAGCAGCTTCGGGGACAGATTAAGGAAGAGCTCCTACAATGAGCAGTTCTTC
TRBJ1-4 TRBD1 TRBV7-2 . 14 CASSLGGQREKLFF TGTGCCAGCAGCTTAGGGGGACAGCGGGAAAAACTGTTTTTT
TRBJ1-5 . TRBV5-1 . 11 CARRGGQPQHF TGCGCCAGGCGGGGGGGTCAGCCCCAGCATTTT
TRBJ1-1 . TRBV30 . 14 CALPLPGHNTEAFF TGTGCCCTCCCCTTACCGGGACACAACACTGAAGCTTTCTTT
TRBJ1-5 . TRBV19 . 19 CASSSLRALRMDGNQPQHF TGTGCCAGTAGTAGCCTCAGGGCCCTCAGGATGGATGGCAATCAGCCCCAGCATTTT
TRBJ2-7 . TRBV4-3 few 15 CASSQEVYSPYEQYF TGCGCCAGCAGCCAAGAAGTTTACAGCCCCTACGAGCAGTACTTC
TRBJ2-7 TRBD2 TRBV25-1 . 15 CASRPGTSGLYEQYF TGTGCCAGCAGGCCTGGGACTAGCGGTTTGTACGAGCAGTACTTC
TRBJ1-1 TRBD1 TRBV7-9 . 15 CASSLSGGMTPEAFF TGTGCCAGCAGCTTATCAGGGGGAATGACTCCTGAAGCTTTCTTT
TRBJ1-6 TRBD1 TRBV9 . 16 CASSDGTGGGYSPLHF TGTGCCAGCAGCGACGGGACAGGGGGCGGTTATTCACCCCTCCACTTT
TRBJ2-3 TRBD2 TRBV28 . 14 CASSPWTSGDTQYF TGTGCCAGCAGTCCGTGGACTAGCGGGGATACGCAGTATTTT
TRBJ1-2 . TRBV5-4 . 13 CASSQQGAYGYTF TGTGCCAGCAGCCAACAGGGAGCGTACGGCTACACCTTC
TRBJ2-1 . TRBV5-1 few 14 CASSLGGPENEQFF TGCGCCAGCAGCCTCGGGGGGCCTGAAAATGAGCAGTTCTTC
TRBJ2-2 TRBD2 TRBV28 few 13 CASSGGAAGELFF TGTGCCAGCAGCGGGGGGGCCGCCGGGGAGCTGTTTTTT
TRBJ2-3 . TRBV29-1 . 14 CSARDSHITDTQYF TGCAGCGCCCGGGACTCCCATATCACAGATACGCAGTATTTT
TRBJ1-5 TRBD1 TRBV28 . 15 CASSFSSGGGQPQHF TGTGCCAGCAGTTTTTCTTCAGGGGGCGGTCAGCCCCAGCATTTT
TRBJ2-2 TRBD1 TRBV18 . 15 CASSLTGAGTGELFF TGTGCCAGCTCGCTGACAGGGGCAGGGACCGGGGAGCTGTTTTTT
TRBJ2-1 TRBD2 TRBV19 few 15 CASSGLAGAYNEQFF TGTGCCAGTAGTGGACTAGCGGGGGCCTACAATGAGCAGTTCTTC
TRBJ2-3 TRBD2 TRBV6-4 . 16 CASSDVGGFSTDTQYF TGTGCCAGCAGTGACGTGGGGGGGTTTAGCACAGATACGCAGTATTTT
TRBJ2-5 TRBD2 TRBV18 . 14 CASSWRGDQETQYF TGTGCCAGCTCCTGGCGGGGGGACCAAGAGACCCAGTACTTC
TRBJ2-4 . TRBV19 . 15 CASSIDFLAKNIQYF TGTGCCAGTAGTATAGACTTTTTAGCCAAAAACATTCAGTACTTC
TRBJ2-7 . TRBV5-6 . 15 CASRIRRGFTYEQYF TGTGCCAGCAGAATCAGGAGGGGATTCACCTACGAGCAGTACTTC
TRBJ2-1 . TRBV21-1 . 17 CASSAGLAGGWMYEQFF TGTGCCAGCAGCGCCGGACTAGCGGGAGGGTGGATGTATGAGCAGTTCTTC
TRBJ2-3 . TRBV7-2 . 15 CASSWEGGGTDTQYF TGTGCCAGCAGCTGGGAGGGGGGAGGCACAGATACGCAGTATTTT
TRBJ2-1 TRBD2 TRBV27 . 17 CASKERGSPQAYNEQFF TGTGCCAGCAAGGAGCGGGGGTCTCCCCAAGCCTACAATGAGCAGTTCTTC
TRBJ2-2 TRBD2 TRBV13 . 17 CASSLAGGSGDTGELFF TGTGCCAGCTCTCTAGCGGGAGGCTCGGGGGACACCGGGGAGCTGTTTTTT
TRBJ1-2 . TRBV5-6 . 13 CASSRGQNYGYTF TGTGCCAGCAGCCGCGGACAGAACTATGGCTACACCTTC
TRBJ1-4 . TRBV6-1 . 15 CASSQVLGTNEKLFF TGTGCCAGCTCCCAAGTTTTGGGCACTAATGAAAAACTGTTTTTT
TRBJ1-5 TRBD1 TRBV7-6 . 16 CASSLEDRGLQRAQHF TGTGCCAGCAGCTTAGAGGACAGGGGGCTGCAAAGGGCCCAGCATTTT
TRBJ2-7 . TRBV10-1 . 12 CASTHSSYEQYF TGCGCCAGCACGCACAGCTCGTACGAGCAGTACTTC
TRBJ2-2 TRBD2 TRBV9 . 15 CASSATSGNTGELFF TGTGCCAGCAGCGCGACTAGCGGTAACACCGGGGAGCTGTTTTTT
TRBJ1-2 . TRBV28 . 14 CASSSQIRDYGYTF TGTGCCAGCAGTTCCCAAATCCGGGACTATGGCTACACCTTC
TRBJ2-1 . TRBV5-1 . 13 CASISDSYNEQFF TGCGCCAGCATATCGGACAGCTACAATGAGCAGTTCTTC
TRBJ1-1 . TRBV2 few 14 CASLGNPGGTEAFF TGTGCCAGCTTAGGGAACCCGGGGGGTACTGAAGCTTTCTTT
TRBJ2-1 TRBD2 TRBV27 . 14 CASSPGLVYNEQFF TGTGCCAGCAGTCCGGGACTAGTTTACAATGAGCAGTTCTTC
TRBJ2-5 TRBD2 TRBV11-2 . 19 CASSSVGRAGGGEVETQYF TGTGCCAGCAGCTCAGTGGGACGGGCCGGCGGGGGGGAGGTCGAGACCCAGTACTTC
TRBJ2-5 . TRBV11-2 . 12 CASSPGVETQYF TGTGCCAGCAGCCCAGGGGTAGAGACCCAGTACTTC
TRBJ2-1 . TRBV2 . 13 CASTSRLINEQFF TGTGCCAGCACTTCGAGGTTAATCAATGAGCAGTTCTTC
TRBJ2-5 TRBD2 TRBV5-5 once 16 CASSLVGAGVWETQYF TGTGCCAGCAGCTTGGTCGGAGCGGGAGTTTGGGAGACCCAGTACTTC
TRBJ1-6 . TRBV5-1 . 16 CASSLQAAPNNSPLHF TGCGCCAGCAGTTTACAGGCGGCCCCAAATAATTCACCCCTCCACTTT
TRBJ2-3 TRBD2 TRBV30 . 18 CACKGLAGGPWRVDTQYF TGTGCCTGCAAAGGACTAGCGGGAGGTCCCTGGAGGGTTGATACGCAGTATTTT
TRBJ2-3 TRBD2 TRBV4-3 . 16 CASSQVLGGRTDTQYF TGCGCCAGCAGCCAAGTATTGGGCGGGAGGACAGATACGCAGTATTTT
TRBJ1-2 TRBD1 TRBV28 . 13 CASRSQGAAGYTF TGTGCCAGCAGGTCACAGGGGGCCGCTGGCTACACCTTC
TRBJ1-3 . TRBV9 . 14 CASSKDSSGNTIYF TGTGCCAGCAGCAAGGACAGCTCTGGAAACACCATATATTTT
TRBJ1-2 TRBD1 TRBV30 . 17 CAWVEAPDRPVNYGYTF TGTGCCTGGGTGGAGGCCCCGGACAGGCCCGTTAACTATGGCTACACCTTC
TRBJ1-4 . TRBV7-9 . 17 CASSSLDSTTTNEKLFF TGTGCCAGCAGCTCCTTGGACAGTACTACAACTAATGAAAAACTGTTTTTT
TRBJ2-7 TRBD2 TRBV5-4 once 18 CASSFSRRLAGGPYEQYF TGTGCCAGCAGCTTCTCCAGAAGACTAGCGGGAGGGCCCTACGAGCAGTACTTC
TRBJ1-5 . TRBV10-2 . 14 CASSPAGPGQPQHF TGCGCCAGCAGTCCTGCCGGGCCAGGGCAGCCCCAGCATTTT
TRBJ2-7 TRBD1 TRBV7-2 once 14 CASSPRTGVYEQYF TGTGCCAGCAGCCCCCGGACAGGGGTCTACGAGCAGTACTTC
TRBJ2-7 TRBD2 TRBV2 once 13 CASSTSGTYEQYF TGTGCCAGCAGCACTAGCGGGACTTACGAGCAGTACTTC
TRBJ2-1 TRBD1 TRBV6-1 . 15 CASRDRGSSYNEQFF TGTGCCAGCAGGGACAGGGGAAGCTCCTACAATGAGCAGTTCTTC